The 5 T cell receptor beta chains reported below all come from one sample, sequenced in a study of siplizumab effects on memory and regulatory T cells. The table came from immunoSEQ multiplex PCR; TCRdb's copy has only in-frame clones and leaves some out. The table includes some 88,000 clones, 90% detected once. Sequenced: CD4+ T cells sorted from blood. These receptors all come from a human donor in good health.

In nucleotides, the CDR3 is TGTGCCAGCAGCTCCCGGGACACCAACAATGAGCAGTTCTTC. Amino acid sequence: CASSSRDTNNEQFF. V and J are TRBV5-4 and TRBJ2-1, with TRBD1 as a possible D gene (6 bases). This CDR3 comprises 14 residues. The germline V gene encodes CDR1 SGHNT and CDR2 YYREEE (reference sequence). The V end was cut by 3 bases, the J end by 5 bases, with 12 bases between.

J is TRBJ2-7 and V is TRBV7-2; 8 nucleotides align to TRBD2. V was pared by 2 bases and J by 2 bases, with 14 bases of the junction left unmatched. Germline values: CDR1 SGHTA, CDR2 FQGNSA. This CDR3 is built from 18 residues. The CDR3 nucleotides read TGTGCCAGCAGCTTAAAAGGTACGGGGAGCGGGAGCCCCTACGAGCAGTACTTC. Its protein is CASSLKGTGSGSPYEQYF.

The chain links TRBV18 to TRBJ2-1; TRBD1 agrees at 7 bases. Looked up from germline, CDR1 is KGHSH and CDR2 is LQKENI. This CDR3 contains 16 residues. The trim removed 4 bases at V and 5 bases at J, leaving 11 bases unmatched. The CDR3 here is CASSHMTGNSHNEQFF. For the CDR3, the DNA is TGTGCCAGCTCACACATGACAGGGAATAGCCACAATGAGCAGTTCTTC.

The chain recombines TRBV2 with TRBJ1-1; D is unresolved. Germline CDR1 and CDR2: SNHLY and FYNNEI. V was shortened by 4 bases and J by 11 bases, with 11 bases between the two germline ends. The CDR3 is 11 residues long. Written as DNA, the CDR3 is TGTGCCAGCAGTGGAAGGAGGGTGGCTTTCTTT. Translating it yields CASSGRRVAFF.

Only a few counts were recorded for this clone. This chain uses TRBV6-5 with TRBJ2-2, with a weak D call TRBD1 (5 bases). Germline V gives CDR1 MNHEY, CDR2 SVGAGI. V was trimmed by 5 bases and J by 2 bases, leaving 9 bases between them. The CDR3 covers 14 residues. The CDR3 here is CASSTRVNTGELFF. In DNA form, the CDR3 reads TGTGCCAGCAGTACCAGGGTAAACACCGGGGAGCTGTTTTTT.